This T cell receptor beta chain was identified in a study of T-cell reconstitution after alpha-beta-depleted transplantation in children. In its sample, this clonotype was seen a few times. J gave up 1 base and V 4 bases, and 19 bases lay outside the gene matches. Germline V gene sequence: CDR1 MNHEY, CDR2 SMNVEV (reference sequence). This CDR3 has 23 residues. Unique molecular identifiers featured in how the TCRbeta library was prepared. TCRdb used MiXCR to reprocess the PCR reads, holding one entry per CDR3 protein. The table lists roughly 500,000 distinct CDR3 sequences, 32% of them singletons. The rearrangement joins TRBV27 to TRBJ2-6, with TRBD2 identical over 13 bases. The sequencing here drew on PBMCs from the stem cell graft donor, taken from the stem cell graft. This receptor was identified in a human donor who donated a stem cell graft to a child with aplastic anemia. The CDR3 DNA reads TGTGCCAGCAGTTCATCAACCGGGACTAGCGGGATCGATATGAGTTCTGGGGCCAACGTCCTGACTTTC. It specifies CASSSSTGTSGIDMSSGANVLTF.